This is a list of T cell receptor beta chains from one sample in a study of shared clonotypes between healthy human individuals. TCRdb's copy holds only in-frame clones and misses some; the assay was immunoSEQ multiplex PCR. This sample yields 2 million to 3 million clones, of which 80% to 95% are seen a single time; around 0.4% belongs to the top ten. Sequencing was done on a sample of naive CD4+ T cells from PBMCs. Receptors originate from a man younger than 35 in good health. Some clones in this sample may be carry-over from other donors' samples. The CDR3 runs from the conserved cysteine through the conserved F or W. A D gene is named only where the DNA matches it firmly. The size of a clone is reported for some rows only, either as once, few or many, or as a class for expanded clones.

v_call: TRBV28
d_call: TRBD1
j_call: TRBJ2-6
clone_size: .
cdr3_nt: TGTGCCAGCAGTTCCCTACAGGGACAGATCTCTGGGGCCAACGTCCTGACTTTC
cdr3_aa: CASSSLQGQISGANVLTF

v_call: TRBV6-5
d_call: .
j_call: TRBJ2-7
clone_size: .
cdr3_nt: TGTGCCAGCAGGAGGGACGGTACCTCCTACGAGCAGTACTTC
cdr3_aa: CASRRDGTSYEQYF

v_call: TRBV7-9
d_call: .
j_call: TRBJ2-3
clone_size: .
cdr3_nt: TGTGCCAGCAGCTTAGGTGCTTTGACCACAGATACGCAGTATTTT
cdr3_aa: CASSLGALTTDTQYF

v_call: TRBV28
d_call: TRBD1
j_call: TRBJ1-1
clone_size: .
cdr3_nt: TGTGCCAGCAGTTTCCTGCCTGGACAGGGGCCCACTGAAGCTTTCTTT
cdr3_aa: CASSFLPGQGPTEAFF

v_call: TRBV5-1
d_call: TRBD2
j_call: TRBJ2-1
clone_size: .
cdr3_nt: TGCGCCAGCAGCTTCCCATCTAGCGGTGCTCCCTCCTACAATGAGCAGTTCTTC
cdr3_aa: CASSFPSSGAPSYNEQFF

v_call: TRBV2
d_call: TRBD2
j_call: TRBJ2-5
clone_size: .
cdr3_nt: TGTGCCAGCGGAGGGACGGTGGGGGGGGAGACCCAGTACTTC
cdr3_aa: CASGGTVGGETQYF

v_call: TRBV19
d_call: TRBD1
j_call: TRBJ1-5
clone_size: .
cdr3_nt: TGTGCCAGTAGTATGGGGACAGGGCGCCGCAATCAGCCCCAGCATTTT
cdr3_aa: CASSMGTGRRNQPQHF

v_call: TRBV7-9
d_call: .
j_call: TRBJ2-4
clone_size: .
cdr3_nt: TGTGCCAGCAGCCCAGCTTACAGGGTACAAAACATTCAGTACTTC
cdr3_aa: CASSPAYRVQNIQYF

v_call: TRBV28
d_call: .
j_call: TRBJ2-7
clone_size: .
cdr3_nt: TGTGCCAGCAGTTTAGCCGGGACTCTCTCGGACGAGCAGTACTTC
cdr3_aa: CASSLAGTLSDEQYF

v_call: TRBV18
d_call: .
j_call: TRBJ1-2
clone_size: .
cdr3_nt: TGTGCCAGCTCACCAAAAAACGGTTCCTATGGCTACACCTTC
cdr3_aa: CASSPKNGSYGYTF

v_call: TRBV5-1
d_call: .
j_call: TRBJ2-1
clone_size: .
cdr3_nt: TGCGCCAGCAGTTCAGGCGGTCCCTACAATGAGCAGTTCTTC
cdr3_aa: CASSSGGPYNEQFF

v_call: TRBV5-6
d_call: TRBD1
j_call: TRBJ2-7
clone_size: .
cdr3_nt: TGTGCCAGCAGCACCGTCCCGGGACAGAGAACCTACGAGCAGTACTTC
cdr3_aa: CASSTVPGQRTYEQYF

v_call: TRBV18
d_call: TRBD1
j_call: TRBJ2-3
clone_size: .
cdr3_nt: TGTGCCAGCTCACCCATAGTCCAAACAGGGGGCGGCACAGATACGCAGTATTTT
cdr3_aa: CASSPIVQTGGGTDTQYF

v_call: TRBV27
d_call: .
j_call: TRBJ2-5
clone_size: .
cdr3_nt: TGTGCCAGCAGTCGTGATCCAAGGCCTCGACAAGAGACCCAGTACTTC
cdr3_aa: CASSRDPRPRQETQYF

v_call: TRBV2
d_call: .
j_call: TRBJ2-7
clone_size: .
cdr3_nt: TGTGCCAGCAGCGCAGACAGACTTTCCTACGAGCAGTACTTC
cdr3_aa: CASSADRLSYEQYF

v_call: TRBV6-5
d_call: .
j_call: TRBJ2-2
clone_size: once
cdr3_nt: TGTGCCAGTAAGCGGAACACCGGGGAGCTGTTTTTT
cdr3_aa: CASKRNTGELFF

v_call: TRBV20-1
d_call: .
j_call: TRBJ2-5
clone_size: .
cdr3_nt: TGCAGTGCTAATAGCGCGGGGACCCAGTACTTC
cdr3_aa: CSANSAGTQYF